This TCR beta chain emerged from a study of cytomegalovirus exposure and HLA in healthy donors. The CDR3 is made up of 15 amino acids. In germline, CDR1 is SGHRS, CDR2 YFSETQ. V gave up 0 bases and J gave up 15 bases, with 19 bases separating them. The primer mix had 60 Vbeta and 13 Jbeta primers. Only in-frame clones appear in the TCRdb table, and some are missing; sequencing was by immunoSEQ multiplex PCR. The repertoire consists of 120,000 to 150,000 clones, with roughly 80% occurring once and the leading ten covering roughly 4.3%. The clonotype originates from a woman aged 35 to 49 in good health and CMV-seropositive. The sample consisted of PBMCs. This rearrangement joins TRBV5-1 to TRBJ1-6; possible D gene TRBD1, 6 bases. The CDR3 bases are TGCGCCAGCAGCTTGGAAGGGGGGGCGAGATTGGTCCTCCACTTT. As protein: CASSLEGGARLVLHF.